This T cell receptor (beta chain) was sequenced during a study of cytomegalovirus exposure and HLA in healthy donors. Overall study findings and caveats: Among the CMV-associated chains, a few were confirmed in vitro as specific for CMV antigens.

Here immunoSEQ multiplex PCR was the method, and the copy in TCRdb shows in-frame clones only, minus some. The sample carries about 50,000 clones, roughly 93% recorded once. As concerns this clone: The antigen remains unidentified.

This CDR3 spans 15 amino acids. Trimming took 0 bases from V and 4 from J, leaving 10 bases between them. Germline assignment: CDR1 MRHNA and CDR2 SNTAGT. The chain uses TRBV6-4 and TRBJ2-1, with unresolved D. Sample: PBMCs. This clonotype was obtained from a young woman in good health and CMV-seropositive. CDR3 DNA: TGTGCCAGCAGTGACTCTACTAAGCAATACAATGAGCAGTTCTTC. Protein product: CASSDSTKQYNEQFF.